A single T cell receptor beta chain is shown here with its context. Its antigen remains unknown. V lost 7 bases, J lost 5 bases, and 3 bases stayed unmatched. Germline lookup yields CDR1 KGHDR and CDR2 SFDVKD. The CDR3 has 14 residues. The sample is drawn from a study of Graves' ophthalmopathy and Graves' hyperthyroidism. Study-wide results and caveats: Blood also carried most expanded thyroid clonotypes exceeding 0.001 frequency.

RNA transcripts were the template, and TCR beta CDR3 regions were amplified from them. After a first-round RT-PCR with HTBI primers, a second-round multiplex PCR was run. TCRdb independently ran MiXCR on the multiplex PCR reads; one entry per CDR3 protein. This table holds roughly 1.1 million distinct CDR3 sequences, less than 45% found once. Other autoimmune diseases, uncontrolled infections, pregnancy and lactation each led to patient exclusion. This chain joins TRBV24-1 and TRBJ2-5, with 13 positions matching TRBD2. Specimen: peripheral blood or thyroid tissue (not recorded which). This sequence was found in an adult man with Graves' hyperthyroidism. The CDR3 bases are TGTGCCACCAGCGGACTAGCGGGAGAGGAGACCCAGTACTTC. This encodes CATSGLAGEETQYF.